This entry lists 21 T cell receptor beta chains sequenced from one sample in a study of blood T cell repertoires in COVID-19. TCRdb's table, derived via immunoSEQ multiplex PCR, lists solely in-frame clones and lacks some. The sample holds over 150,000 clones, approximately 87% seen once. The sample taken for sequencing was peripheral blood. The receptors were gathered from a woman aged 70 to 79 with COVID-19, enrolled during active disease.

This chain uses TRBV30 with TRBJ2-5; 8 bases are a match to TRBD1. With 0 bases clipped from V and 4 bases from J, the junction kept 7 bases outside the gene matches. This CDR3 contains 15 residues. Per germline, CDR1 GTSNPN and CDR2 SVGIG (reference sequence). The CDR3 region is CAWSVGQGGGETQYF. Here the CDR3 DNA reads TGTGCCTGGAGTGTTGGACAGGGAGGTGGAGAGACCCAGTACTTC.

This clone occurred a few times. The V call is TRBV6-2 or TRBV6-3, the J call TRBJ2-7; a weak D match, TRBD1 (6 bases). The CDR3 sequence is 16 residues long. V was clipped by 0 bases and J by 2 bases, with 14 bases between them. Germline lookup yields CDR1 MNHEY and CDR2 SVGEGT. In DNA form, the CDR3 reads TGTGCCAGCAGTTACTCGGGGGCCAGGTACCCCTACGAGCAGTACTTC. This translates into CASSYSGARYPYEQYF.

The chain links TRBV30 to TRBJ1-4, with D uncertain. V was cut by 2 bases and J by 4 bases, with 5 bases left in between. The CDR3 consists of 12 residues. Germline assignment: CDR1 GTSNPN and CDR2 SVGIG (reference sequence). The CDR3 sequence: CAWSPLNEKLFF. The CDR3 DNA reads TGTGCCTGGAGTCCACTTAATGAAAAACTGTTTTTT.

This rearrangement joins TRBV27 to TRBJ2-3; D perhaps matches TRBD2 (5 bases). Trimming took 3 bases from V and 6 from J, leaving 19 bases between them. Germline V CDR1 and CDR2: MNHEY, SMNVEV (reference sequence). CDR3 length equals 16 residues. The CDR3, as DNA: TGTGCCAGCAGTTTCCGAGCTAGCACCTCGGGGGATACGCAGTATTTT. It specifies CASSFRASTSGDTQYF.

The chain joins TRBV30 to TRBJ2-7; 12 bases line up with TRBD2. The CDR3 runs 13 residues. Germline V gives CDR1 GTSNPN, CDR2 SVGIG (reference sequence). V was clipped by 5 bases and J by 3 bases; unmatched bases: 2. The CDR3 DNA sequence: TGTGCCTGGCAGACTAGCGGGAGCTACGAGCAGTACTTC. Its translation: CAWQTSGSYEQYF.

The rearrangement uses TRBV24-1 and TRBJ2-5; perhaps TRBD1 as D (6 bases). V lost 10 bases to trimming and J lost 5 bases, with 13 bases between them. Germline V CDR1 and CDR2: KGHDR, SFDVKD. The CDR3 contains 12 residues. CDR3 amino acids: CATSRGWETQYF. DNA of the CDR3: TGTGCCACTTCCAGGGGCTGGGAGACCCAGTACTTC.

The V gene is TRBV6-5, the J gene TRBJ1-5; no definite D call. This CDR3 is 14 amino acids long. Trimming pared 5 bases from V and 4 bases from J, leaving 12 bases between. Germline loops: CDR1 MNHEY, CDR2 SVGAGI. The CDR3, as DNA: TGTGCCAGCAGTCCCCGGGTCTCTAATCAGCCCCAGCATTTT. It yields the protein CASSPRVSNQPQHF.

CDR3 sequence (DNA): TGTGCCAGCACTGGGACAGGGTTAAGCGGGGAGCTGTTTTTT. Translation: CASTGTGLSGELFF. V gene TRBV27 combines with J gene TRBJ2-2, with 9 positions matching TRBD1. V shed 7 bases and J 7 bases; nucleotides not matched to a gene: 7. The CDR3 is 14 residues long. Germline values: CDR1 MNHEY, CDR2 SMNVEV (reference sequence).

The chain joins TRBV7-3 to TRBJ2-2; 7 bases map to TRBD2. V trimming: 5 bases; J trimming: 1 base; junction bases outside the gene matches: 7. This CDR3 has 16 amino acids. Germline V gene lookup returns CDR1 SGHTA and CDR2 FQGTGA. The CDR3 region has the DNA TGTGCCAGCAGCCCCGGCCCGGGAGGGAACACCGGGGAGCTGTTTTTT. Encoded protein: CASSPGPGGNTGELFF. Based on the CDR3 plus reference TRBV7-3 and TRBJ2-2, the full variable domain is GAGVSQTPSNKVTEKGKYVELRCDPISGHTALYWYRQSLGQGPEFLIYFQGTGAADDSGLPNDRFFAVRPEGSVSTLKIQRTERGDSAVYLCASSPGPGGNTGELFFGEGSRLTVL.

The chain combines TRBV19 with TRBJ1-1; TRBD1 is a possible D gene (6 bases). V gave up 8 bases and J gave up 7 bases, with 17 bases separating them. This CDR3 has 13 residues. Looked up from germline, CDR1 is LNHDA and CDR2 is SQIVND (reference sequence). The CDR3 DNA follows: TGTGCCAGTCAAGGGGGGGATCGATTTGAAGCTTTCTTT. Encoded protein: CASQGGDRFEAFF.

The chain is built from TRBV18 and TRBJ1-1, with 9 bases identical to TRBD1. Losses at the gene ends were 4 bases for V and 11 bases for J; bases not matched to a gene: 11. Germline V lookup: CDR1 KGHSH, CDR2 LQKENI. This CDR3 has 14 residues. In DNA form, the CDR3 reads TGTGCCAGCTCACGCCGACAGGGGGAATGGTTTGCTTTCTTT. It encodes CASSRRQGEWFAFF. Full variable domain (rest looked up from reference TRBV18 and TRBJ1-1): NAGVMQNPRHLVRRRGQEARLRCSPMKGHSHVYWYRQLPEEGLKFMVYLQKENIIDESGMPKERFSAEFPKEGPSILRIQQVVRGDSAAYFCASSRRQGEWFAFFGQGTRLTVV.

The chain recombines TRBV28 with TRBJ1-1; D gene unclear. Germline assignment: CDR1 MDHEN and CDR2 SYDVKM. The CDR3 spans 12 residues. Trimming cost V 6 bases and J 1 base, with 6 bases left between them. The CDR3 here is CASRGRNTEAFF. The CDR3 DNA reads TGTGCCAGCAGGGGGAGGAACACTGAAGCTTTCTTT.

CDR3 coding DNA: TGTGCCAGCTCACGACTACAGAGCTCTGGAAACACCATATATTTT. It yields the protein CASSRLQSSGNTIYF. This chain links TRBV18 with TRBJ1-3; D call uncertain. The germline CDR1 and CDR2 sequences are KGHSH and LQKENI. The CDR3 is 15 amino acids. V lost 4 bases and J 0 bases, leaving 10 bases between the germline ends. The full variable domain, its missing parts supplied by reference TRBV18 and TRBJ1-3, is NAGVMQNPRHLVRRRGQEARLRCSPMKGHSHVYWYRQLPEEGLKFMVYLQKENIIDESGMPKERFSAEFPKEGPSILRIQQVVRGDSAAYFCASSRLQSSGNTIYFGEGSWLTVV.

A word on this clone: It is unclear where the CDR3 begins or ends on the DNA, so no DNA is shown, and the CDR3 is as TCRdb lists it. Other DNA sequences in this specimen translate into the identical CDR3. The gene calls are TRBV28 and TRBJ1-2; the table's TRBD1 call for D was not verified on the DNA. The CDR3 contains 18 residues when both ends are counted. CDR1 and CDR2 (germline): MDHEN, SYDVKM. The CDR3: CASRPLLWGAGSNYGYTF.

This clone was observed a single time. V usage is TRBV11-3 and J usage is TRBJ2-7, with no clear D. The CDR3 is 14 amino acids. Between the trimmed V and J ends, which lost 5 bases and 1 base, there was a span of 12 bases. CDR1 is SGHNT and CDR2 is YENEEA in the germline V gene. CDR3 region: CASSPQTLSYEQYF. CDR3 DNA: TGTGCCAGCAGCCCCCAGACTCTATCCTACGAGCAGTACTTC.

This chain joins TRBV4-2 and TRBJ1-1; 8 bases line up with TRBD1. CDR3 length: 15 amino acids. After removal of 0 bases from V and 2 bases from J, the junction contained 2 bases not matched to a gene. Germline assignment: CDR1 LGHNA and CDR2 YNFKEQ. As DNA, the CDR3 is TGTGCCAGCAGCCAAGAGACAGGGGCCAACACTGAAGCTTTCTTT. The encoded protein is CASSQETGANTEAFF.

This chain connects TRBV6-2 or TRBV6-3 to TRBJ2-5; no definite D call. Between the trimmed V and J ends, which lost 0 bases and 0 bases, there was a span of 11 bases. Germline V CDR1 and CDR2: MNHEY, SVGEGT. The CDR3 is 16 amino acids. The CDR3 coding sequence is TGTGCCAGCAGTTACTCGGTAGCTTGGGACCAAGAGACCCAGTACTTC. It codes for CASSYSVAWDQETQYF.

The chain recombines TRBV30 with TRBJ2-7; D is perhaps TRBD2 (7 bases). The germline V gene has CDR1 GTSNPN and CDR2 SVGIG (reference sequence). The CDR3 length is 13 residues. V was clipped by 0 bases and J by 5 bases, with 11 bases between them. CDR3 in amino acids: CAWSVWGGNEQYF. The CDR3 DNA is TGTGCCTGGAGTGTATGGGGGGGCAACGAGCAGTACTTC.

This clone showed up just a few times. In the same sample, other DNA sequences code for this CDR3. This chain uses TRBV30 with TRBJ2-7, with TRBD1 identical over 10 bases. Germline CDR1 and CDR2: GTSNPN and SVGIG (reference sequence). V lost 0 bases to trimming and J lost 4 bases; unmatched junction nucleotides: 3. The CDR3 consists of 14 residues. The CDR3 loop reads CAWSVGTGDYEQYF. CDR3 DNA: TGTGCCTGGAGTGTCGGGACAGGGGATTACGAGCAGTACTTC.

V and J are TRBV3-1 (or the pseudogene TRBV3-2) and TRBJ2-2, with 12 bases identical to TRBD2. CDR3 size: 17 residues. Germline CDR1 reads LGHDT; CDR2 reads YNNKEL (reference sequence). V was pared by 3 bases and J by 4 bases, with 6 bases of the junction left unmatched. Written as DNA, the CDR3 is TGTGCCAGCAGCCAGCCCGGGACTAGCGGGCGCACCGGGGAGCTGTTTTTT. Translating it yields CASSQPGTSGRTGELFF.

This clone came up once. The chain carries TRBV24-1 and TRBJ1-3; maybe TRBD1 (5 bases). Germline V gene data show CDR1 as KGHDR and CDR2 as SFDVKD. The CDR3 spans 15 residues. Trimming removed 5 bases at V and 2 bases at J, with 12 bases between. The CDR3 sequence is CATSAAGPPGNTIYF. The DNA for the CDR3 is TGTGCCACCAGTGCGGCAGGGCCTCCTGGAAACACCATATATTTT.